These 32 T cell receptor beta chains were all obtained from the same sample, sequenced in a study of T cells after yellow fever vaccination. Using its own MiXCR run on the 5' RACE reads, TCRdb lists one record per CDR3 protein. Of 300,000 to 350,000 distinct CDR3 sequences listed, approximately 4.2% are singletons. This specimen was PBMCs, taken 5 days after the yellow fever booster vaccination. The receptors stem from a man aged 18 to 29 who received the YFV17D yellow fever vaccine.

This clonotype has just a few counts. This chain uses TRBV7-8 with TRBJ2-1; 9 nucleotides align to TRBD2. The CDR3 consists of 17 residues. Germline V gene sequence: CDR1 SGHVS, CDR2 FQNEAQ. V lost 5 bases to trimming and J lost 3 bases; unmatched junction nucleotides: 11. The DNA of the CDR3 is TGTGCCAGCAGCATCACGGGTCTAGCGGGGCGCTACAATGAGCAGTTCTTC. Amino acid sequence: CASSITGLAGRYNEQFF.

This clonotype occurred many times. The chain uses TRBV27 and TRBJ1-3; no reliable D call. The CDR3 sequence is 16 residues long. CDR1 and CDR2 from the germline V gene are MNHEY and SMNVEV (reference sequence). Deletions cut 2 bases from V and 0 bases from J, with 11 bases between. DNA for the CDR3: TGTGCCAGCAGTTTAACGCAGCCATTCTCTGGAAACACCATATATTTT. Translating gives CASSLTQPFSGNTIYF.

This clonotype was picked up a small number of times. Here the CDR3 DNA reads TGTGCCAGCAGCTTCGGGTCTACTAAAGAGACCCAGTACTTC. Its protein product is CASSFGSTKETQYF. The V gene is TRBV7-9, the J gene TRBJ2-5; D remains unclear. The V gene lost 3 bases and the J gene lost 3 bases, with 11 bases spanning the gap. Germline V gene sequence: CDR1 SEHNR, CDR2 FQNEAQ (reference sequence). CDR3 length: 14 amino acids.

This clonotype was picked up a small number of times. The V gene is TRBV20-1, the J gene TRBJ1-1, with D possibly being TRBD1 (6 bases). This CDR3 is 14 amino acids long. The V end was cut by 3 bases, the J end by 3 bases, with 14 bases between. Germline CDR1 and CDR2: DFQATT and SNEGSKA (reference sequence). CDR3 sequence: CSARATGADTEAFF. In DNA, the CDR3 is TGCAGTGCTAGGGCGACGGGGGCTGACACTGAAGCTTTCTTT.

CDR3 amino acids: CASSGDGNPTYGYTF. CDR3 in DNA: TGCGCCAGCAGCGGGGACGGGAACCCCACCTATGGCTACACCTTC. This chain uses TRBV5-1 with TRBJ1-2; a weak D match, TRBD1 (5 bases). The CDR3 runs to 15 residues. CDR1 and CDR2 (germline): SGHRS, YFSETQ. The V end was cut by 4 bases, the J end by 4 bases, with 17 bases between.

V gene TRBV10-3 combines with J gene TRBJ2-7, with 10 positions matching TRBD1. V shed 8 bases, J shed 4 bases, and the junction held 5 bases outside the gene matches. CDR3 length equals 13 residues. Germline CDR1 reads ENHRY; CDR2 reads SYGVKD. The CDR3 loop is CAIGQGVTYEQYV. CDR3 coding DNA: TGTGCCATCGGACAGGGGGTCACTTACGAGCAGTACGTC.

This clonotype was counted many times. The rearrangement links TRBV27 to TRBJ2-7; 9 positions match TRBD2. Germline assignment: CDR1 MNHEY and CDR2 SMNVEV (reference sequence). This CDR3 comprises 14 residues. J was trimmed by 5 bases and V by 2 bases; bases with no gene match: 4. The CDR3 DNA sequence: TGTGCCAGCAGTTTACAGCGGGGGGCGCACGAGCAGTACTTC. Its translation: CASSLQRGAHEQYF.

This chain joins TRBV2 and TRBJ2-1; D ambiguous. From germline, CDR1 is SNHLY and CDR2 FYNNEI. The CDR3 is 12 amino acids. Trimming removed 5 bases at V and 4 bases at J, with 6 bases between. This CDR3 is CASSPEYNEQFF. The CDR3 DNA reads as TGTGCCAGCAGTCCGGAGTACAATGAGCAGTTCTTC.

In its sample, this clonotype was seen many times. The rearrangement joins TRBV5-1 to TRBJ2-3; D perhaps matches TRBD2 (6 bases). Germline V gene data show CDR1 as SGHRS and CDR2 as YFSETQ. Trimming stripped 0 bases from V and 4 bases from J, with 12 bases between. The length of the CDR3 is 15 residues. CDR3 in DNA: TGCGCCAGCAGCTTGGCCTCAGGCGGGGCAGATACGCAGTATTTT. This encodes CASSLASGGADTQYF.

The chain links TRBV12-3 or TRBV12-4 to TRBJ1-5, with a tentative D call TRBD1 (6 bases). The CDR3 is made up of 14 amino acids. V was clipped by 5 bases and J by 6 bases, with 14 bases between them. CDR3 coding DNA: TGTGCCAGCAGTACACGACAGGTCCGTCAGCCCCAGCATTTT. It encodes CASSTRQVRQPQHF.

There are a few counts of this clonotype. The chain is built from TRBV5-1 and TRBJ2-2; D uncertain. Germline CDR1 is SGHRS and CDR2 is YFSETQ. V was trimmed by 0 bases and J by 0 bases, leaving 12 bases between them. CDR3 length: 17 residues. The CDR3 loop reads CASSLGPGLTNTGELFF. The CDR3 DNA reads TGCGCCAGCAGCTTGGGTCCAGGCCTAACGAACACCGGGGAGCTGTTTTTT. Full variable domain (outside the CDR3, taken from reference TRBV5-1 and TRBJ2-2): KAGVTQTPRYLIKTRGQQVTLSCSPISGHRSVSWYQQTPGQGLQFLFEYFSETQRNKGNFPGRFSGRQFSNSRSEMNVSTLELGDSALYLCASSLGPGLTNTGELFFGEGSRLTVL.

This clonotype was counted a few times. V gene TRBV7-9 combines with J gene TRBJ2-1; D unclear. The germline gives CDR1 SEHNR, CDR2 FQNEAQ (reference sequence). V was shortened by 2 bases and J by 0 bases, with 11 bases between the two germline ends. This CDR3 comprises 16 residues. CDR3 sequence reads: CASSLSVGSSYNEQFF. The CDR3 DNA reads TGTGCCAGCAGCTTAAGCGTCGGAAGCTCCTACAATGAGCAGTTCTTC.

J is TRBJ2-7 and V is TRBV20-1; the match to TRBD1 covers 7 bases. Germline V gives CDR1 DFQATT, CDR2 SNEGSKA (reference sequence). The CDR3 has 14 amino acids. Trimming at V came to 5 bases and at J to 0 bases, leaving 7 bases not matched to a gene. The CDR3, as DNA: TGCAGTGCTGTCGACAGGGACCTCTCCTACGAGCAGTACGTC. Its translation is CSAVDRDLSYEQYV.

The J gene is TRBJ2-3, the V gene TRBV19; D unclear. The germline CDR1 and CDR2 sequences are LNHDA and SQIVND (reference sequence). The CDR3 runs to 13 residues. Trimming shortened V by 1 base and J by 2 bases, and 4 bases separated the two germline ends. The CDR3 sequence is CASSIVLTDTQYF. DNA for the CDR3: TGTGCCAGTAGTATAGTCCTCACAGATACGCAGTATTTT.

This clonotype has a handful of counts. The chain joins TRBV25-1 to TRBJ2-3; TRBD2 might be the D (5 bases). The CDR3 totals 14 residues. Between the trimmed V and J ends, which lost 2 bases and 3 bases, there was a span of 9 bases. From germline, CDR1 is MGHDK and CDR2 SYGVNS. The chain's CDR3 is CASSEQEATDTQYF. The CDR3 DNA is TGTGCCAGCAGTGAACAGGAGGCTACAGATACGCAGTATTTT. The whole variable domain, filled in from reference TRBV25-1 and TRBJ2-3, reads EADIYQTPRYLVIGTGKKITLECSQTMGHDKMYWYQQDPGMELHLIHYSYGVNSTEKGDLSSESTVSRIRTEHFPLTLESARPSHTSQYLCASSEQEATDTQYFGPGTRLTVL.

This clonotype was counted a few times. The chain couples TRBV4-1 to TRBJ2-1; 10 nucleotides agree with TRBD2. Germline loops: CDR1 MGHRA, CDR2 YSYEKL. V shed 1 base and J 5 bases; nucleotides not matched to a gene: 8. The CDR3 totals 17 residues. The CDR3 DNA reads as TGCGCCAGCAGCCAAGTATTAGCGGGGGGCATAAACAATGAGCAGTTCTTC. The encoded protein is CASSQVLAGGINNEQFF.

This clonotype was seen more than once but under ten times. The chain's CDR3 is CASSSGTSGASTDTQYF. Written as DNA, the CDR3 is TGCGCCAGCAGTTCCGGGACTAGCGGAGCCAGCACAGATACGCAGTATTTT. The chain combines TRBV10-1 with TRBJ2-3; 11 nucleotides agree with TRBD2. The CDR3 totals 17 residues. CDR1 and CDR2 (germline): WNHNN, SYGVQD (reference sequence). Losses at the gene ends were 5 bases for V and 0 bases for J; bases not matched to a gene: 7.

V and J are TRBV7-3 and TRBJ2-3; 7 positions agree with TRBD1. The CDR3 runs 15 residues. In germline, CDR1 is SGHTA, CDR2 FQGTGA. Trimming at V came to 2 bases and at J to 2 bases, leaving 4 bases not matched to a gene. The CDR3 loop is CASSLVTGDTDTQYF. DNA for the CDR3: TGTGCCAGCAGCTTAGTCACAGGGGACACAGATACGCAGTATTTT.

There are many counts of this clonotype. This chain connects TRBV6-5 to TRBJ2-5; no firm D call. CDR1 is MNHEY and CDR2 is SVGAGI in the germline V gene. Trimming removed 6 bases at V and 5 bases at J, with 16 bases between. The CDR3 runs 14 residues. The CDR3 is CASRRMEGYETQYF. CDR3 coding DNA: TGTGCCAGCAGACGCATGGAAGGGTACGAGACCCAGTACTTC.

The CDR3 sequence: CASSVVGGRGNEQFF. CDR3 nucleotide sequence: TGTGCCAGCAGCGTAGTGGGGGGCAGGGGCAATGAGCAGTTCTTC. The rearrangement uses TRBV9 and TRBJ2-1, with D perhaps TRBD1 or TRBD2 (6 bases each). Between the trimmed V and J ends, which lost 0 bases and 6 bases, there was a span of 13 bases. This CDR3 spans 15 amino acids. Germline-derived CDR1 and CDR2 are SGDLS and YYNGEE.

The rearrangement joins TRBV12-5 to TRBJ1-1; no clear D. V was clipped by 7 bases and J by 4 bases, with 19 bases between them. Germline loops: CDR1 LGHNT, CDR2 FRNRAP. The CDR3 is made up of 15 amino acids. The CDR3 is CASAQPTGVGTEAFF. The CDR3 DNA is TGTGCTAGTGCCCAACCGACCGGGGTGGGCACTGAAGCTTTCTTT.

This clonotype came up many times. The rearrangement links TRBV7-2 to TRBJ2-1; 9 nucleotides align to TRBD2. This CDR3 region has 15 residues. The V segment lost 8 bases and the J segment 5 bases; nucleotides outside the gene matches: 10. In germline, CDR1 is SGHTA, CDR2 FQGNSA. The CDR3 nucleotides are TGTGCCAGCCTTGTCGCGGGGGGGGCCGACAATGAGCAGTTCTTC. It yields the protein CASLVAGGADNEQFF.

The CDR3 here is CASSTGQGRYEQYF. The CDR3 DNA reads as TGTGCCAGCAGCACGGGACAGGGGAGGTACGAGCAGTACTTC. The chain uses TRBV5-4 and TRBJ2-7; 10 bases match TRBD1. This CDR3 comprises 14 residues. Germline CDR1 SGHNT, CDR2 YYREEE (reference sequence). V lost 4 bases to trimming and J lost 4 bases; unmatched junction nucleotides: 5. Drawing the rest from reference TRBV5-4 and TRBJ2-7, the complete variable domain is ETGVTQSPTHLIKTRGQQVTLRCSSQSGHNTVSWYQQALGQGPQFIFQYYREEENGRGNFPPRFSGLQFPNYSSELNVNALELDDSALYLCASSTGQGRYEQYFGPGTRLTVT.

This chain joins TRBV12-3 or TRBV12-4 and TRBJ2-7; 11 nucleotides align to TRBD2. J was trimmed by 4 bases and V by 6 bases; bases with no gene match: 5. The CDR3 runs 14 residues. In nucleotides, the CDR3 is TGTGCCAGCAGCGGCACTAGCGGGGGATACGAGCAGTACTTC. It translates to CASSGTSGGYEQYF.

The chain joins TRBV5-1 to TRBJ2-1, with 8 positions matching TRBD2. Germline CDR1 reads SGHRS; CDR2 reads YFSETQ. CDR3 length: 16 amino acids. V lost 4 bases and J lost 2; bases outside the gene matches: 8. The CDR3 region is CASSRTGTRPYNEQFF. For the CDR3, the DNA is TGCGCCAGCAGCCGCACCGGGACTAGACCCTACAATGAGCAGTTCTTC.

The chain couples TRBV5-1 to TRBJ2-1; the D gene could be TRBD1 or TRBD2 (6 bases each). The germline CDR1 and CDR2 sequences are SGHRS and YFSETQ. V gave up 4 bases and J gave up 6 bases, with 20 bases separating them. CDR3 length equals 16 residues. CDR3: CASSGILVGGVNEQFF. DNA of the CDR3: TGCGCCAGCAGCGGGATCCTAGTGGGGGGCGTCAATGAGCAGTTCTTC.

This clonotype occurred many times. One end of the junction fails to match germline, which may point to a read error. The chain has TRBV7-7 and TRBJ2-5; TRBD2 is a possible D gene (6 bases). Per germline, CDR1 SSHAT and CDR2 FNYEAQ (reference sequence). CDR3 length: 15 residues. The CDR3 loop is CASSLVTTSRETQYF. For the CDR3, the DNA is TGTGCTAGCAGCTTAGTAACCACTAGCAGGGAGACCCAGTACTTC.

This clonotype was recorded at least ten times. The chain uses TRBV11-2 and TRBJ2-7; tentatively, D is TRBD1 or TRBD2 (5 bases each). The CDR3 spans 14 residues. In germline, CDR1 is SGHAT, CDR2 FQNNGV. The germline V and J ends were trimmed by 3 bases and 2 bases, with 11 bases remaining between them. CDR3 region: CASSFAGTTYEQYF. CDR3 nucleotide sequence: TGTGCCAGCAGCTTTGCAGGGACGACCTACGAGCAGTACTTC.

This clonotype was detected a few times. The CDR3 sequence: CASSLSKVAEQYF. The CDR3 DNA is TGTGCCAGCAGTTTATCGAAGGTGGCCGAGCAGTACTTC. V is TRBV27 and J is TRBJ2-7; D gene unclear. V gave up 0 bases and J gave up 6 bases, with 9 bases separating them. The CDR3 extends over 13 amino acids. Looked up from germline, CDR1 is MNHEY and CDR2 is SMNVEV (reference sequence).

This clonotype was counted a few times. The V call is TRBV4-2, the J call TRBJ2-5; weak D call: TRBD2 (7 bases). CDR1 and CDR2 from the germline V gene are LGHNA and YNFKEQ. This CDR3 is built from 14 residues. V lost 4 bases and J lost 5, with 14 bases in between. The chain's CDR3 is CASSRDKGGETQYF. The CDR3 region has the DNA TGTGCCAGCAGCCGGGACAAGGGAGGGGAGACCCAGTACTTC.

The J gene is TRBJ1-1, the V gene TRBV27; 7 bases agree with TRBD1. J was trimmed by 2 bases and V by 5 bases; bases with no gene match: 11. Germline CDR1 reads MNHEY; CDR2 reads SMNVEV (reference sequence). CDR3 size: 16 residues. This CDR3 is CASSHFRGGINTEAFF. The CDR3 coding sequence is TGTGCCAGCAGTCACTTCAGGGGGGGGATCAACACTGAAGCTTTCTTT.

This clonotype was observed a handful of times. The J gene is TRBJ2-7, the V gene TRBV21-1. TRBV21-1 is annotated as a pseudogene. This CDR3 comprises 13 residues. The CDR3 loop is CASSRKVAYEQYV. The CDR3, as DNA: TGTGCCAGCAGCAGGAAGGTAGCCTACGAGCAGTACGTC.